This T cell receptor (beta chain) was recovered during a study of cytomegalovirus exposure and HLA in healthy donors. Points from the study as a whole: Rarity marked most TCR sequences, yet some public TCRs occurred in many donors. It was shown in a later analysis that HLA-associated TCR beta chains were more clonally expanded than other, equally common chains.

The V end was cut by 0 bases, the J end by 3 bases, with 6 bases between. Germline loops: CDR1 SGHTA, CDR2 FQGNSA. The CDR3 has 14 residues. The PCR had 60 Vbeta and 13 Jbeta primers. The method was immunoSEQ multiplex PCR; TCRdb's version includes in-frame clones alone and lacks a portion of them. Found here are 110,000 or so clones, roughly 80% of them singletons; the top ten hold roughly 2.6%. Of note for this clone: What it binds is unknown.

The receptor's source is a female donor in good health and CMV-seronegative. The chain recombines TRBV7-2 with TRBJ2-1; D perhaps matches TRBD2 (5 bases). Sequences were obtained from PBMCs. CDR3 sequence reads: CASSLAGSYNEQFF. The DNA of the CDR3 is TGTGCCAGCAGCTTAGCGGGGAGCTACAATGAGCAGTTCTTC.